This TCR beta chain is from a study of long-term antiretroviral therapy in people with HIV. At survey level, the immunoSEQ assay was run in its v3.0 version. Sequenced by immunoSEQ multiplex PCR; TCRdb stores in-frame clones only, minus some. Of around 30,000 clones listed, over 75% are singletons. Note on this clone: At one of its ends the junction is not consistent with the germline gene, which may arise from a read error.

The germline V gene encodes CDR1 SGHNT and CDR2 YYREEE (reference sequence). The CDR3 is 12 residues long. Sample: unsorted PBMCs, taken about 3.4 years after starting antiretroviral therapy. This clonotype originated in a man aged 18 to 35 with HIV. The chain is built from TRBV5-4 and TRBJ2-2; D is unclear. The CDR3, as DNA: TGTGCCAGCAGCTCGAAAACCGGGGAGCTGTTTTTT. Translation gives CASSSKTGELFF.